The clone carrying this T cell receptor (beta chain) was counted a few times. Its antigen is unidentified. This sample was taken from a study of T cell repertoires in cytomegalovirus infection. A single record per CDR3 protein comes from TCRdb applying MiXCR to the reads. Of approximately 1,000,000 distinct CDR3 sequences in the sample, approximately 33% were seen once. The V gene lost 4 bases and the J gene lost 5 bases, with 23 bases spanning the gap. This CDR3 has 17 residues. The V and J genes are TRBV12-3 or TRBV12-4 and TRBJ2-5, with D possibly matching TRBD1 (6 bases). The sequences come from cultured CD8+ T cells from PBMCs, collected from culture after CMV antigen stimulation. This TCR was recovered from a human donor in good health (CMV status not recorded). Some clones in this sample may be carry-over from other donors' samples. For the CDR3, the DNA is TGTGCCAGCAGTTCAAGGGGGTTAAGGGGAATTTCGGAGACCCAGTACTTC. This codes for CASSSRGLRGISETQYF.